The clone carrying this T cell receptor (beta chain) has at least ten counts. As it was prepared, the TCRbeta library received unique molecular identifiers. Using its own MiXCR run on the PCR reads, TCRdb lists one record per CDR3 protein. The data contain 150,000 to 200,000 distinct CDR3 sequences, over 5.5% of them seen just once; the ten biggest clones take up more than 2.5%. These data belong to a study of T-cell reconstitution after alpha-beta-depleted transplantation in children. From germline, CDR1 is ENHRY and CDR2 SYGVKD. V was shortened by 1 base and J by 0 bases, with 9 bases between the two germline ends. The CDR3 runs to 15 residues.

V usage is TRBV10-3 and J usage is TRBJ1-1, with D tentatively TRBD1 (5 bases). Sequencing used PBMCs from the stem cell graft donor, obtained from the stem cell graft. The sequence came from a human donor who donated a stem cell graft to a child with Wiskott-Aldrich syndrome. Here the CDR3 reads CAISELNRLNTEAFF. CDR3 sequence (DNA): TGTGCCATCAGTGAGTTAAACAGGTTGAACACTGAAGCTTTCTTT.